The next 6 T cell receptor beta chains were all read from a single sample in a study of Tregs in tolerant kidney transplant recipients. Libraries were prepared by immunoSEQ multiplex PCR; TCRdb keeps only in-frame clonotypes and omits some of them. The sample has about 120,000 clones; roughly 93% are singletons. The sequenced sample consisted of CD4+ T cells from blood. The origin of the receptors is a human donor in good health.

The chain combines TRBV29-1 with TRBJ2-7; D is undetermined. The germline V gene encodes CDR1 SQVTM and CDR2 ANQGSEA. Trimming removed 5 bases at V and 6 bases at J, with 20 bases between. CDR3 length: 14 residues. The CDR3 reads CSVLGSALSSEQYF. In DNA, the CDR3 is TGCAGCGTTTTAGGGTCGGCCCTTAGTTCCGAGCAGTACTTC.

The V gene is TRBV2, the J gene TRBJ2-1, with 8 nucleotides matching TRBD1. The CDR3 loop spans 15 amino acids. Germline CDR1 is SNHLY and CDR2 is FYNNEI. The J segment lost 4 bases and the V segment lost 7 bases, leaving 9 bases of the junction unmatched. The CDR3 DNA reads as TGTGCCAGCAAACGACAGGGGAAGGGGTACAATGAGCAGTTCTTC. It encodes CASKRQGKGYNEQFF.

This chain joins TRBV4-1 and TRBJ1-1, with 7 bases fitting TRBD1. V lost 3 bases to trimming and J lost 7 bases; unmatched junction nucleotides: 11. This CDR3 has 15 residues. Germline V CDR1 and CDR2: MGHRA, YSYEKL. The CDR3 sequence is CASSQLGQVVDEAFF. The CDR3 DNA is TGCGCCAGCAGCCAGTTAGGACAGGTCGTCGATGAAGCTTTCTTT.

This clone appeared a single time. J is TRBJ1-2 and V is TRBV10-2; 8 bases are a match to TRBD1. The length of the CDR3 is 13 residues. V lost 6 bases to trimming and J lost 7 bases; unmatched junction nucleotides: 7. CDR1 WSHSY and CDR2 SAAADI come from the germline V gene. CDR3 in amino acids: CASRAGTGFGYTF. In nucleotides, the CDR3 is TGCGCCAGCAGAGCCGGGACAGGATTTGGCTACACCTTC.

The count of this clone is one. The rearrangement joins TRBV7-8 to TRBJ1-4, with a weak D call TRBD1 (5 bases). The ends were cut back, 2 bases at V and 4 bases at J, with 11 bases in the middle. The length of the CDR3 is 15 residues. Germline values: CDR1 SGHVS, CDR2 FQNEAQ. The DNA of the CDR3 is TGTGCCAGCAGCTTACTCGGCAGGGTTAATGAAAAACTGTTTTTT. Amino acids: CASSLLGRVNEKLFF.

The CDR3 nucleotides read TGTGCCAGCAGCGTAGATGGCAGGCTTGCTGGAAACACCATATATTTT. Translated: CASSVDGRLAGNTIYF. The rearrangement uses TRBV9 and TRBJ1-3; unclear D gene. The CDR3 consists of 16 residues. V dropped 0 bases and J dropped 2 bases, with 12 bases sitting between them. The V gene's germline CDR1 is SGDLS and CDR2 YYNGEE.